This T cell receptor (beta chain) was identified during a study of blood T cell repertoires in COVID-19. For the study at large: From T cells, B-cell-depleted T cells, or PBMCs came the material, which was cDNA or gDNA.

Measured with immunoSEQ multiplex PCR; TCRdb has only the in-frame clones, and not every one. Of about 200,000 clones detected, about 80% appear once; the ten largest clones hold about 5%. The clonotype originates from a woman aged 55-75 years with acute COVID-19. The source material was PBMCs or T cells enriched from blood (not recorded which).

The CDR3 nucleotides read TGTGCCAGCACTCCTCCGGGACAGGCGGCTTCAGGGCAGTTCTTC. It codes for CASTPPGQAASGQFF. The chain combines TRBV6-6 with TRBJ2-1; 8 nucleotides align to TRBD1. The CDR3 extends over 15 amino acids. V shed 7 bases and J 12 bases; nucleotides not matched to a gene: 17. CDR1 is MNHNY, CDR2 SVGAGI, per germline (reference sequence).